This T cell receptor (beta chain) emerged from a study of T cells after yellow fever vaccination. Turning to the study itself: Researchers used SMART-Seq v4 Ultra Low Input to prepare fractions that had low cell numbers.

Making TCR cDNA involved 5'RACE template switching, which added UMIs and a universal primer site. One entry per CDR3 protein, called by TCRdb with MiXCR from the 5' RACE reads. The table shows fewer than 350,000 distinct CDR3 sequences, with 8% to 10% occurring only once. This clonotype has only a few counts. CDR1 SGHRS and CDR2 YFSETQ come from the germline V gene. The CDR3 covers 15 residues. The J segment lost 3 bases and the V segment lost 4 bases, leaving 7 bases of the junction unmatched. Source: PBMCs, taken on the day of the first yellow fever vaccination. The TCR comes from a man aged 18 to 29 who received the YFV17D yellow fever vaccine. The genes are TRBV5-1 and TRBJ1-5, with 7 bases matching TRBD1. The CDR3 spells CASSRLTGPNQPQHF. The CDR3 DNA is TGCGCCAGCAGCCGACTGACAGGGCCCAATCAGCCCCAGCATTTT.